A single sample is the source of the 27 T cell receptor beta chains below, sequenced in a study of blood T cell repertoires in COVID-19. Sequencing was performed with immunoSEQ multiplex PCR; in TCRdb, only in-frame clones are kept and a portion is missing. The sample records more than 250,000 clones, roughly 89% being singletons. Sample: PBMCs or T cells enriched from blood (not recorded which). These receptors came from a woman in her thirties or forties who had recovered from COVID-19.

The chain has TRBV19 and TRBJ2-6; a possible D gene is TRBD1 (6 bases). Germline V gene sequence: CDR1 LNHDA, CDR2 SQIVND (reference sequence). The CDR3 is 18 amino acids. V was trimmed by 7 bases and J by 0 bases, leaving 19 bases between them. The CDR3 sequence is CASISSGQQGSGANVLTF. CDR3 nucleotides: TGTGCCAGTATTTCGTCTGGACAGCAAGGCTCTGGGGCCAACGTCCTGACTTTC.

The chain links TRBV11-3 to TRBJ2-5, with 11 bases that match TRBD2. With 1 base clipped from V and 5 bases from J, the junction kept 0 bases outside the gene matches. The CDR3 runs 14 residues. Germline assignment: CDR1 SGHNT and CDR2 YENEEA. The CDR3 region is CASSLGLAGETQYF. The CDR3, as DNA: TGTGCCAGCAGCTTAGGACTAGCGGGGGAGACCCAGTACTTC.

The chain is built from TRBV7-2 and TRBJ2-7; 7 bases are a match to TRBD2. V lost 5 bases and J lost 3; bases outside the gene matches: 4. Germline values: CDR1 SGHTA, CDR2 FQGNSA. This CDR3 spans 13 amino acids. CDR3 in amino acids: CASSASGVYEQYF. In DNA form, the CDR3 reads TGTGCCAGCAGCGCCAGCGGGGTCTACGAGCAGTACTTC.

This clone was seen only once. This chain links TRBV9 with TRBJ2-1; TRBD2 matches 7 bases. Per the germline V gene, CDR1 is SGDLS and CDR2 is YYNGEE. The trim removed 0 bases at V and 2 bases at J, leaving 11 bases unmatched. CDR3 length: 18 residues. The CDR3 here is CASSVEQPLREAYNEQFF. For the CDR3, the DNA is TGTGCCAGCAGCGTAGAGCAGCCTTTACGGGAGGCCTACAATGAGCAGTTCTTC. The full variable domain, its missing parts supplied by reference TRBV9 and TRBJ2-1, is DSGVTQTPKHLITATGQRVTLRCSPRSGDLSVYWYQQSLDQGLQFLIQYYNGEERAKGNILERFSAQQFPDLHSELNLSSLELGDSALYFCASSVEQPLREAYNEQFFGPGTRLTVL.

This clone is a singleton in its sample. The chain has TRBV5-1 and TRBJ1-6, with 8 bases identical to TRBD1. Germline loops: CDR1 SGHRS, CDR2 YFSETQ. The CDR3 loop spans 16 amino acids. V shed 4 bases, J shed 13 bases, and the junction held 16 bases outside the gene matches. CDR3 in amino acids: CASSDGQGGIVAPLHF. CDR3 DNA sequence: TGCGCCAGCAGCGACGGACAGGGTGGTATAGTCGCGCCCCTCCACTTT.

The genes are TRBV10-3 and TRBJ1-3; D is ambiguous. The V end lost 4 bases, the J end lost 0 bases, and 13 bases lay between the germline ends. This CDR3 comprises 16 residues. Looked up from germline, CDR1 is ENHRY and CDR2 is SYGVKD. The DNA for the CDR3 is TGTGCCATCAGTGTCGGCGGGATGGGCTCTGGAAACACCATATATTTT. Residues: CAISVGGMGSGNTIYF.

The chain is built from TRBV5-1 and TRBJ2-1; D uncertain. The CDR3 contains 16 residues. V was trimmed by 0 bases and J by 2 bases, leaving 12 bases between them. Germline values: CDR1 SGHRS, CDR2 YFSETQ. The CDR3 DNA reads TGCGCCAGCAGCTTGGCCGGAGCAGACCCCTACAATGAGCAGTTCTTC. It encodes CASSLAGADPYNEQFF.

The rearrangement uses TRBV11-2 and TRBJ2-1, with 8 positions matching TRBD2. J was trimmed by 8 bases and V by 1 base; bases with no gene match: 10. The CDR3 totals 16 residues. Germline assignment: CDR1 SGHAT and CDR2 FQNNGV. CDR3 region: CASSLVFAGGSDEQFF. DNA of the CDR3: TGTGCCAGCAGCTTAGTGTTCGCGGGAGGCAGCGATGAGCAGTTCTTC.

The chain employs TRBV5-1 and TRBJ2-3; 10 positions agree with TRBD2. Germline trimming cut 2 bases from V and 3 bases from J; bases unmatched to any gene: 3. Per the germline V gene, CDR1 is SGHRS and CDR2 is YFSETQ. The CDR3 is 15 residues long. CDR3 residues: CASSFGAGGTDTQYF. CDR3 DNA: TGCGCCAGCAGCTTCGGAGCGGGAGGGACAGATACGCAGTATTTT.

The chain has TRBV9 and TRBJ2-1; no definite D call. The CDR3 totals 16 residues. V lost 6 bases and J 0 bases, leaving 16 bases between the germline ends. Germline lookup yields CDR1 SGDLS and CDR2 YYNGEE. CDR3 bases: TGTGCCAGCACCCCCCACCACTCGAGCTCCTACAATGAGCAGTTCTTC. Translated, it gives CASTPHHSSSYNEQFF.

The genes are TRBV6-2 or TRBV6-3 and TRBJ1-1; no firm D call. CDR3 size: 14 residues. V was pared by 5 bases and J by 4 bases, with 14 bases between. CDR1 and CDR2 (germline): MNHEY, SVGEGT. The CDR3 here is CASSRLPRGTEAFF. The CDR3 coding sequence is TGTGCCAGCAGTCGCCTCCCCCGGGGCACTGAAGCTTTCTTT.

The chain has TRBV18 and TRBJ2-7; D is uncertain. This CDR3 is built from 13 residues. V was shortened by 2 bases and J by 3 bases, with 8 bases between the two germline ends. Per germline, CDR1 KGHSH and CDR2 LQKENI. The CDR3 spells CASSPYDNYEQYF. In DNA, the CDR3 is TGTGCCAGCTCACCATACGACAACTACGAGCAGTACTTC.

CDR3 residues: CASSSRWAGANVLTF. In DNA form, the CDR3 reads TGTGCCAGCAGTTCCCGTTGGGCCGGGGCCAACGTCCTGACTTTC. The chain couples TRBV27 to TRBJ2-6, with D hard to call. V was trimmed by 4 bases and J by 4 bases, leaving 11 bases between them. CDR3 size: 15 residues. CDR1 is MNHEY and CDR2 is SMNVEV in the germline V gene (reference sequence).

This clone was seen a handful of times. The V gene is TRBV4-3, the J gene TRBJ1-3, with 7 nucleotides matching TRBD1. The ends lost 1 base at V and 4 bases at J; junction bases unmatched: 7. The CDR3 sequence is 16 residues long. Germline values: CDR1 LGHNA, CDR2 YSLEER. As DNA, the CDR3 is TGCGCCAGCAGCCAAGTGACAGGGCTGCTCGGAAACACCATATATTTT. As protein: CASSQVTGLLGNTIYF.

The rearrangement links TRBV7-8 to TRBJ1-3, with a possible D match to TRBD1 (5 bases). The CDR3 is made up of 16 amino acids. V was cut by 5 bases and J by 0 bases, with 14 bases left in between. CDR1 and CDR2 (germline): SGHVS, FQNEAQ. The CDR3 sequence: CASSDGGAASGNTIYF. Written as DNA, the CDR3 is TGTGCCAGCAGCGACGGGGGAGCCGCCTCTGGAAACACCATATATTTT.

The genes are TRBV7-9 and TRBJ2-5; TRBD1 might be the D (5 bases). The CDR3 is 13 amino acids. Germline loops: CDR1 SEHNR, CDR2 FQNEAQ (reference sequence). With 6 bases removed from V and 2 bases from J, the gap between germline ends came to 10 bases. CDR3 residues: CASSKTDQETQYF. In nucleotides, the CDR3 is TGTGCCAGCAGTAAGACAGATCAAGAGACCCAGTACTTC.

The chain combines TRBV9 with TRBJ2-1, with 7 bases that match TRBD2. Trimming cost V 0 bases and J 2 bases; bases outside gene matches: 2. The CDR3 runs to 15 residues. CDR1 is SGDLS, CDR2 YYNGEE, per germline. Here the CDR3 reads CASSVGGSAYNEQFF. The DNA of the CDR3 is TGTGCCAGCAGCGTAGGCGGGAGCGCCTACAATGAGCAGTTCTTC.

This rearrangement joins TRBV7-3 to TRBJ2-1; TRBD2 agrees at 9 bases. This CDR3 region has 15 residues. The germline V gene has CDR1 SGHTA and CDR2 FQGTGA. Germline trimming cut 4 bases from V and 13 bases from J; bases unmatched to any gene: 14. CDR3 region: CASSYGGGRALRQFF. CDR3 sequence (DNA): TGTGCCAGCAGCTATGGGGGCGGGAGGGCCCTCCGCCAGTTCTTC.

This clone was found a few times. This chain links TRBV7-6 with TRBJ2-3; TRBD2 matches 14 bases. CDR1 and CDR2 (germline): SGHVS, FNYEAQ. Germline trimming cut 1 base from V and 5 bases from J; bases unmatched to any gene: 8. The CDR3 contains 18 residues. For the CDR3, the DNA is TGTGCCAGCAGCTTAGAGACTAGCGGGAGGGCCAGATTAGATACGCAGTATTTT. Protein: CASSLETSGRARLDTQYF.

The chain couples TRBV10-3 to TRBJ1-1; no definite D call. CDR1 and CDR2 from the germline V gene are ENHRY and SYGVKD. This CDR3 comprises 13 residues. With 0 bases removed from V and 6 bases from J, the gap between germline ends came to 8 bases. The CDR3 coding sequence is TGTGCCATCAGTGAGTCTTACAGCTCTGAAGCTTTCTTT. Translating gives CAISESYSSEAFF.

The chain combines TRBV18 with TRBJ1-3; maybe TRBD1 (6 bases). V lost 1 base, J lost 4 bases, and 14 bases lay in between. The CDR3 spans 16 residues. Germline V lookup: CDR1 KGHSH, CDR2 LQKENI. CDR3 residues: CASSPRTDPLGNTIYF. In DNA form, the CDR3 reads TGTGCCAGCTCACCACGGACAGACCCCTTAGGAAACACCATATATTTT.

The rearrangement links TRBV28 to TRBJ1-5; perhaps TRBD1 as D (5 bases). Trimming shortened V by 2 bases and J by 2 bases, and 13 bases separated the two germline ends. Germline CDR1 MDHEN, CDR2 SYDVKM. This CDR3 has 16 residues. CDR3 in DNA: TGTGCCAGCAGTTTAGAGTCAGGGAGGCGCAATCAGCCCCAGCATTTT. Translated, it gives CASSLESGRRNQPQHF.

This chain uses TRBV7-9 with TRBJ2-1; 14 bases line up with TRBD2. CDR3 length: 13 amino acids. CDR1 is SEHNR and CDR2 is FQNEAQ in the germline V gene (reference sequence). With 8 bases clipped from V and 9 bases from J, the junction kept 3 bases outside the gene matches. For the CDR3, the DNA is TGTGCCAGCGCGACTAGCGGGGGGGGTGAGCAGTTCTTC. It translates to CASATSGGGEQFF. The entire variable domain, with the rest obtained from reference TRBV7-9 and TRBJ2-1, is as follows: DTGVSQNPRHKITKRGQNVTFRCDPISEHNRLYWYRQTLGQGPEFLTYFQNEAQLEKSRLLSDRFSAERPKGSFSTLEIQRTEQGDSAMYLCASATSGGGEQFFGPGTRLTVL.

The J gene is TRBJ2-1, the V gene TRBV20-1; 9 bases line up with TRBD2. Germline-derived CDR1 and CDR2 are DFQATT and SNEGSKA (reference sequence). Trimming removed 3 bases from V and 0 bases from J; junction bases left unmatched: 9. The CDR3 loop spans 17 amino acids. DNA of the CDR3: TGCAGTGCTAGTGACCCCAGCGGGAGGAGCTCCTACAATGAGCAGTTCTTC. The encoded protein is CSASDPSGRSSYNEQFF.

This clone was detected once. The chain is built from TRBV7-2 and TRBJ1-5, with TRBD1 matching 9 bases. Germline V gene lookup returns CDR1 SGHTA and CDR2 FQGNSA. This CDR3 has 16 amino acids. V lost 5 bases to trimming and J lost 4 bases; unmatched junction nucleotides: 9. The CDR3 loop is CASSPRRGQGNQPQHF. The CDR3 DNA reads TGTGCCAGCAGCCCCAGGCGGGGACAGGGTAATCAGCCCCAGCATTTT. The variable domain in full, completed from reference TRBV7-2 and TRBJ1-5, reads GAGVSQSPSNKVTEKGKDVELRCDPISGHTALYWYRQSLGQGLEFLIYFQGNSAPDKSGLPSDRFSAERTGGSVSTLTIQRTQQEDSAVYLCASSPRRGQGNQPQHFGDGTRLSIL.

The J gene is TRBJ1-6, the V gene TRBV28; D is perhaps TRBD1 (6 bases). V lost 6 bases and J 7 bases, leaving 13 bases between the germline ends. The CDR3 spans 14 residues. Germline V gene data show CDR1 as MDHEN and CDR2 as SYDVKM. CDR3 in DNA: TGTGCCAGCAGCCAGCCGGGACACAATTCACCCCTCCACTTT. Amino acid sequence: CASSQPGHNSPLHF.

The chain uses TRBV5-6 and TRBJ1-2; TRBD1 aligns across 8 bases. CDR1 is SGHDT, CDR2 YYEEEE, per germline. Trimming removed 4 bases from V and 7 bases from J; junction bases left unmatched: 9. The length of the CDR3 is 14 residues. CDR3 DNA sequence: TGTGCCAGCAGCCTGGGGCAGGGGGCGGTTGGCTACACCTTC. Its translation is CASSLGQGAVGYTF.